The entry that follows covers one TCR beta chain sequence. Its antigen remains unknown. The data derive from a study of T cells in Graves' hyperthyroidism and ophthalmopathy. Whole-study results and caveats: A model of 13 V-J features distinguished ophthalmopathy from stable hyperthyroidism. The blood repertoire included most of the expanded thyroid clonotypes above 0.001.

The CDR3 covers 18 residues. Trimming removed 0 bases at V and 4 bases at J, with 16 bases between. In germline, CDR1 is MNHEY, CDR2 SVGEGT. Using RNA transcripts as the source, TCR beta CDR3 regions were amplified. The study used the HTBI primer set for a first-round RT-PCR of the TCR CDR3. TCRdb itself ran the multiplex PCR reads through MiXCR, one entry per CDR3 protein. The data hold hundreds of thousands of distinct CDR3 sequences, with about 45% observed a single time. Diagnoses were established using clinical symptoms, serum thyroxine and TRAb, thyroid ultrasound and orbital computed tomography.

Material for sequencing was peripheral blood or thyroid tissue (not recorded which). The source is an adult man with Graves' disease, either hyperthyroidism or ophthalmopathy (not recorded which). The genes are TRBV6-2 or TRBV6-3 and TRBJ1-6; D remains ambiguous. The CDR3 loop is CASSYSRPAKGYNSPLHF. For the CDR3, the DNA is TGTGCCAGCAGTTACTCGAGACCCGCAAAGGGATATAATTCACCCCTCCACTTT.